These 25 T cell receptor beta chains share one sample of origin, sequenced in a study of high-grade serous ovarian cancer treatment subgroups. Tumor samples were obtained before definitive surgery or chemotherapy. Produced via immunoSEQ multiplex PCR; TCRdb's table is partial and in-frame only. The table includes 870 or so clones, approximately 80% detected once. The sequencing input was tumor tissue. The receptors here all came from a human donor with high-grade serous ovarian cancer.

The chain uses TRBV6-4 and TRBJ2-2; 8 positions match TRBD1. The J segment lost 6 bases and the V segment lost 3 bases, leaving 6 bases of the junction unmatched. There are 15 residues in the CDR3. In germline, CDR1 is MRHNA, CDR2 SNTAGT. CDR3 sequence reads: CASSDTGGSAGELFF. The CDR3 region has the DNA TGTGCCAGCAGTGATACAGGGGGATCGGCCGGGGAGCTGTTTTTT.

This sequence joins TRBV6-1 and TRBJ2-1, with 10 positions matching TRBD2. Germline assignment: CDR1 MNHNS and CDR2 SASEGT. After removal of 7 bases from V and 3 bases from J, the junction contained 6 bases not matched to a gene. The CDR3 contains 15 residues. The CDR3 sequence is CASTIGTSDYNEQFF. As DNA, the CDR3 is TGTGCCAGCACTATCGGGACTAGCGACTACAATGAGCAGTTCTTC.

The rearrangement joins TRBV5-6 to TRBJ1-4, with D tentatively TRBD1 (6 bases). Deletions cut 0 bases from V and 3 bases from J, with 9 bases between. This CDR3 comprises 15 residues. Germline assignment: CDR1 SGHDT and CDR2 YYEEEE. The CDR3 region has the DNA TGTGCCAGCAGCTTGGCCGGGGGCCCTAATGAAAAACTGTTTTTT. It encodes CASSLAGGPNEKLFF.

This clone was detected only a few times. The V call is TRBV6-4, the J call TRBJ1-1, with TRBD1 as a possible D gene (5 bases). The CDR3 has 14 residues. CDR1 is MRHNA, CDR2 SNTAGT, per germline. Trimming stripped 0 bases from V and 8 bases from J, with 13 bases between. In DNA form, the CDR3 reads TGTGCCAGCAGTGACTCGTCGGACACCTTAGAAGCTTTCTTT. Its translation is CASSDSSDTLEAFF.

This clone has a handful of counts. This chain uses TRBV5-1 with TRBJ1-5; D remains unclear. CDR1 and CDR2 (germline): SGHRS, YFSETQ. This CDR3 is 15 amino acids long. The V gene lost 1 base and the J gene lost 0 bases, with 8 bases spanning the gap. For the CDR3, the DNA is TGCGCCAGCAGCTTGAGCACCGGTAGCAATCAGCCCCAGCATTTT. Encoded protein: CASSLSTGSNQPQHF.

V gene TRBV27 combines with J gene TRBJ2-1, with a tentative D call TRBD2 (6 bases). V gave up 7 bases and J gave up 5 bases, with 21 bases separating them. Germline V gene lookup returns CDR1 MNHEY and CDR2 SMNVEV (reference sequence). The CDR3 consists of 16 residues. CDR3 in amino acids: CASTSYGGNLNNEQFF. The CDR3 coding sequence is TGTGCCAGCACCTCCTACGGAGGGAATCTTAACAATGAGCAGTTCTTC.

This rearrangement joins TRBV6-1 to TRBJ1-6, with 9 bases lining up with TRBD1. The germline gives CDR1 MNHNS, CDR2 SASEGT. The CDR3 loop spans 14 amino acids. With 8 bases clipped from V and 7 bases from J, the junction kept 6 bases outside the gene matches. CDR3: CASDRGSGNSPLHF. In nucleotides, the CDR3 is TGTGCCAGCGACAGGGGGAGTGGAAATTCACCCCTCCACTTT.

The V and J genes are TRBV4-1 and TRBJ2-1; possible D gene TRBD1, 6 bases. CDR3 length: 14 amino acids. Germline V gene data show CDR1 as MGHRA and CDR2 as YSYEKL. The ends were cut back, 1 base at V and 4 bases at J, with 8 bases in the middle. CDR3: CASSQGGLYNEQFF. DNA for the CDR3: TGCGCCAGCAGCCAAGGGGGGCTTTACAATGAGCAGTTCTTC.

The chain employs TRBV6-4 and TRBJ1-1; perhaps TRBD1 as D (5 bases). V was clipped by 3 bases and J by 1 base, with 9 bases between them. Germline V gene data show CDR1 as MRHNA and CDR2 as SNTAGT. The CDR3 loop spans 14 amino acids. CDR3 bases: TGTGCCAGCAGTGAGGGGACGGAGAACACTGAAGCTTTCTTT. This translates into CASSEGTENTEAFF.

V and J are TRBV6-9 and TRBJ1-1; D is undetermined. The CDR3 covers 15 residues. The germline CDR1 and CDR2 sequences are MNHGY and SVAAGI. V was trimmed by 4 bases and J by 4 bases, leaving 16 bases between them. CDR3 sequence (DNA): TGTGCCAGCAGTTGGTTGTCTGGGGTGGGCACTGAAGCTTTCTTT. It encodes CASSWLSGVGTEAFF.

This clone was detected only a few times. The chain combines TRBV2 with TRBJ2-2; 7 bases align to TRBD2. V was clipped by 6 bases and J by 9 bases; unmatched bases: 4. Germline assignment: CDR1 SNHLY and CDR2 FYNNEI. The CDR3 covers 12 residues. CDR3 residues: CASSGGFRELFF. The CDR3, as DNA: TGTGCCAGCAGCGGGGGGTTCCGGGAGCTGTTTTTT. The full variable domain, with the rest looked up from reference TRBV2 and TRBJ2-2, is EPEVTQTPSHQVTQMGQEVILRCVPISNHLYFYWYRQILGQKVEFLVSFYNNEISEKSEIFDDQFSVERPDGSNFTLKIRSTKLEDSAMYFCASSGGFRELFFGEGSRLTVL.

The chain joins TRBV7-2 to TRBJ1-5, with D perhaps TRBD1 (5 bases). Deletions cut 0 bases from V and 0 bases from J, with 12 bases between. Per the germline V gene, CDR1 is SGHTA and CDR2 is FQGNSA. This CDR3 contains 17 residues. The CDR3 sequence: CASSLALGADSNQPQHF. CDR3 nucleotide sequence: TGTGCCAGCAGCTTAGCGCTAGGGGCCGATAGCAATCAGCCCCAGCATTTT. Based on the CDR3 plus reference TRBV7-2 and TRBJ1-5, the full variable domain is GAGVSQSPSNKVTEKGKDVELRCDPISGHTALYWYRQSLGQGLEFLIYFQGNSAPDKSGLPSDRFSAERTGGSVSTLTIQRTQQEDSAVYLCASSLALGADSNQPQHFGDGTRLSIL.

This chain joins TRBV5-1 and TRBJ2-2; D call uncertain. V lost 5 bases, J lost 2 bases, and 10 bases lay in between. Germline V gene sequence: CDR1 SGHRS, CDR2 YFSETQ. CDR3 length: 14 amino acids. CDR3 DNA: TGCGCCAGCAGTCCCCCCGAAAACACCGGGGAGCTGTTTTTT. Protein sequence: CASSPPENTGELFF.

The rearrangement links TRBV6-4 to TRBJ2-3; D ambiguous. Germline V gene lookup returns CDR1 MRHNA and CDR2 SNTAGT. The CDR3 loop spans 13 amino acids. Trimming shortened V by 6 bases and J by 1 base, and 8 bases separated the two germline ends. CDR3 coding DNA: TGTGCCAGCAGCCTAACAGGCACAGATACGCAGTATTTT. This translates into CASSLTGTDTQYF.

This sequence joins TRBV21-1 and TRBJ2-7. TRBV21-1 is flagged as a pseudogene. The CDR3 extends over 11 amino acids. The CDR3 coding sequence is TGTGCCTGGGGACGGTTATCAGAGCAGTACTTC. This translates into CAWGRLSEQYF.

This rearrangement joins TRBV6-5 to TRBJ2-3; 11 nucleotides line up with TRBD1. The CDR3 covers 16 residues. The germline V gene has CDR1 MNHEY and CDR2 SVGAGI. Trimming took 4 bases from V and 3 from J; bases not matched to a gene: 6. Here the CDR3 DNA reads TGTGCCAGCAGTTCTCCGGGACAGGGGGTAACAGATACGCAGTATTTT. Protein: CASSSPGQGVTDTQYF.

The chain employs TRBV9 and TRBJ2-2; D not resolved. The V and J ends lost 3 bases and 8 bases respectively, with 11 bases between them. CDR1 SGDLS and CDR2 YYNGEE come from the germline V gene. CDR3 length equals 13 residues. This CDR3 is CASSEIIRGELFF. DNA for the CDR3: TGTGCCAGCAGCGAAATTATTAGGGGGGAGCTGTTTTTT.

The V and J genes are TRBV11-2 and TRBJ2-5; D call uncertain. CDR1 SGHAT and CDR2 FQNNGV come from the germline V gene. V was pared by 1 base and J by 2 bases, with 14 bases between. The CDR3 sequence is 16 residues long. The CDR3 coding sequence is TGTGCCAGCAGCTTAGGGTCCGGATCCCTACAAGAGACCCAGTACTTC. This sequence encodes CASSLGSGSLQETQYF.

The J gene is TRBJ2-7, the V gene TRBV4-1, with D possibly matching TRBD2 (7 bases). The CDR3 is 14 amino acids. V was pared by 3 bases and J by 2 bases, with 11 bases between. In germline, CDR1 is MGHRA, CDR2 YSYEKL. The CDR3, as DNA: TGCGCCAGCAGCCAGGGGAGGGGGACCTACGAGCAGTACTTC. As protein: CASSQGRGTYEQYF.

The CDR3 coding sequence is TGTGCCAGCAGTTTATCGGTCCGAGGGGGATCTGAAGCTTTCTTT. It translates to CASSLSVRGGSEAFF. The gene calls are TRBV28 and TRBJ1-1; a weak D match, TRBD1 (6 bases). This CDR3 comprises 15 residues. Trimming removed 1 base at V and 6 bases at J, with 15 bases between. CDR1 MDHEN and CDR2 SYDVKM come from the germline V gene.

J is TRBJ1-2 and V is TRBV2, with 7 positions matching TRBD1. Looked up from germline, CDR1 is SNHLY and CDR2 is FYNNEI. The CDR3 is 15 amino acids. Trimming at V came to 4 bases and at J to 4 bases, leaving 9 bases not matched to a gene. This CDR3 reads CASSVRDRDFYGYTF. The CDR3 DNA reads TGTGCCAGCAGTGTCCGGGACAGAGACTTCTATGGCTACACCTTC. The variable domain in full, completed from reference TRBV2 and TRBJ1-2, reads EPEVTQTPSHQVTQMGQEVILRCVPISNHLYFYWYRQILGQKVEFLVSFYNNEISEKSEIFDDQFSVERPDGSNFTLKIRSTKLEDSAMYFCASSVRDRDFYGYTFGSGTRLTVV.

This chain joins TRBV6-5 and TRBJ1-2; no clear D gene. V lost 8 bases and J 5 bases, leaving 15 bases between the germline ends. This CDR3 is 13 amino acids long. Germline CDR1 and CDR2: MNHEY and SVGAGI. The DNA for the CDR3 is TGTGCCAGCTCCTTGGTCCTCGGATATGGCTACACCTTC. Its protein is CASSLVLGYGYTF.

The V call is TRBV7-9, the J call TRBJ1-3; the match to TRBD1 covers 9 bases. The CDR3 consists of 16 residues. V lost 5 bases and J lost 3; bases outside the gene matches: 8. Germline V CDR1 and CDR2: SEHNR, FQNEAQ (reference sequence). Here the CDR3 reads CASSLEQGANGNTIYF. CDR3 DNA sequence: TGTGCCAGCAGCCTCGAACAGGGGGCCAATGGAAACACCATATATTTT.

The rearrangement uses TRBV6-4 and TRBJ2-6; D remains ambiguous. This CDR3 has 18 residues. The ends were cut back, 5 bases at V and 5 bases at J, with 22 bases in the middle. The germline V gene has CDR1 MRHNA and CDR2 SNTAGT. The CDR3 DNA sequence: TGTGCCAGCAGTTCAGGCGGCTCACGACAAAGTCGGGCCAACGTCCTGACTTTC. It translates to CASSSGGSRQSRANVLTF.

This clone was observed a handful of times. The V gene is TRBV21-1, the J gene TRBJ1-4. TRBV21-1 is classified as a pseudogene. The CDR3 totals 14 residues. CDR3 DNA: TGTGCCAGCAGCAGGGGACTGCGAGATGAAAAACTGTTTTTT. It encodes CASSRGLRDEKLFF.